These T cell receptor beta chains were read from a single sample in a study of brain T cells in children with intractable seizures. Profiled with immunoSEQ multiplex PCR; TCRdb holds only in-frame clones, not every one. The sample lists roughly 64,000 clones; around 95% were seen once. The sample here was peripheral blood, taken at surgery. The receptors come from a boy younger than two with focal cortical dysplasia and intractable seizures. The CDR3 runs from the conserved cysteine through the conserved F or W. Fields, in order: clone size, D gene, V gene, J gene, CDR3 DNA, CDR3 protein. A D gene is named only where the DNA matches it firmly. Size is omitted from some rows. Given values are once, few, many or a class for expanded clones.

-,-,TRBV12-3/TRBV12-4,TRBJ1-1,TGTGCCAGCAGTCTGGAGAAAGCCACTGAAGCTTTCTTT,CASSLEKATEAFF
-,TRBD2,TRBV19,TRBJ2-1,TGTGCCAGTAGCAATCTAGCGGGAGGGCGTCGCAATGAGCAGTTCTTC,CASSNLAGGRRNEQFF
-,-,TRBV7-9,TRBJ2-3,TGTGCCAGCAGCATCGATAGATACACAGATACGCAGTATTTT,CASSIDRYTDTQYF
-,-,TRBV5-1,TRBJ2-7,TGCGCCAGCAGCTCGGCAGGAAGTTCCTACGAGCAGTACTTC,CASSSAGSSYEQYF
-,-,TRBV27,TRBJ1-5,TGTGCCAGCAGTTTATTCCCCAATCAGCCCCAGCATTTT,CASSLFPNQPQHF
-,-,TRBV7-2,TRBJ2-3,TGTGCCAGCAGCTTCGAGCCGAGCACAGATACGCAGTATTTT,CASSFEPSTDTQYF
-,-,TRBV25-1,TRBJ2-1,TGTGCCAGCAGTGACGGACGAAACAATGAGCAGTTCTTC,CASSDGRNNEQFF
-,-,TRBV5-1,TRBJ2-3,TGCGCCAGCAGCTTGCAGGGGGAGGAACCAGATACGCAGTATTTT,CASSLQGEEPDTQYF
-,TRBD1,TRBV14,TRBJ1-1,TGTGCCAGCAGCCTTCTATGGACAGGCGAGAACACTGAAGCTTTCTTT,CASSLLWTGENTEAFF
-,-,TRBV6-5,TRBJ2-7,TGTGCCAGCAGAGACCCGGGACTGCCCTTCGTCGAGCAGTACTTC,CASRDPGLPFVEQYF
-,-,TRBV7-3,TRBJ2-1,TGTGCCAGCAGCTTAAAAGCTGGATTGGACTACAATGAGCAGTTCTTC,CASSLKAGLDYNEQFF
once,-,TRBV6-6,TRBJ2-2,TGTGCCAGCAGTCTCCCCAGGGCCACCGGGGAGCTGTTTTTT,CASSLPRATGELFF